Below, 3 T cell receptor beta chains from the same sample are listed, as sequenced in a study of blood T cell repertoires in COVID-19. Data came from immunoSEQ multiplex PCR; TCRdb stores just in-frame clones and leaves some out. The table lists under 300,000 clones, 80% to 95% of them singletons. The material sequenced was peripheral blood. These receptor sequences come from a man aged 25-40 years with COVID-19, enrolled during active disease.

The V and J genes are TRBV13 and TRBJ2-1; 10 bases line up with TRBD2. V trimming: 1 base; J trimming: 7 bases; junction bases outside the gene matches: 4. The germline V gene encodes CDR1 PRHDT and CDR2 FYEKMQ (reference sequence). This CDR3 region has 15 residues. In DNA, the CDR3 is TGTGCCAGCAGCTTAGCACTAGCGGGGTGGAATGAGCAGTTCTTC. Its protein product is CASSLALAGWNEQFF.

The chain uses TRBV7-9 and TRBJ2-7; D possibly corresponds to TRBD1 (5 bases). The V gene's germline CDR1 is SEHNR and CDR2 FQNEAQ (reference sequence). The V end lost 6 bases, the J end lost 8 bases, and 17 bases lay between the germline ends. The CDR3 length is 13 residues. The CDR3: CASSQDTAEKQYF. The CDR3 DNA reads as TGTGCCAGCAGTCAGGACACGGCGGAGAAGCAGTACTTC. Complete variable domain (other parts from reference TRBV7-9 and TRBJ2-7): DTGVSQNPRHKITKRGQNVTFRCDPISEHNRLYWYRQTLGQGPEFLTYFQNEAQLEKSRLLSDRFSAERPKGSFSTLEIQRTEQGDSAMYLCASSQDTAEKQYFGPGTRLTVT.

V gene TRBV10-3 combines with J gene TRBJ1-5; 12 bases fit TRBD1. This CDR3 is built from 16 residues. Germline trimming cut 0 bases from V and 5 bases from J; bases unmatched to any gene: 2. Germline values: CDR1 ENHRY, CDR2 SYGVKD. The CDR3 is CAISESGQGAYQPQHF. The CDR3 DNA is TGTGCCATCAGTGAGTCGGGACAGGGGGCCTATCAGCCCCAGCATTTT.